One sample yielded the 23 T cell receptor beta chains listed below, sequenced in a study of cytomegalovirus exposure and HLA in healthy donors. A multiplex PCR was run with 60 Vbeta primers and 13 Jbeta primers. Assay: immunoSEQ multiplex PCR; the TCRdb copy retains only in-frame clones and omits some. The sample consists of around 130,000 clones, approximately 8.8% of them appearing once. The sequencing sample was made of PBMCs. The receptors derive from a man aged 35-49 years in good health and CMV-seronegative.

The chain joins TRBV28 to TRBJ2-5, with TRBD1 matching over 8 bases. Germline CDR1 is MDHEN and CDR2 is SYDVKM. This CDR3 has 14 amino acids. Trimming took 5 bases from V and 5 from J; bases not matched to a gene: 7. As DNA, the CDR3 is TGTGCCAGCAGTGTGACAGGGGAAACGGAGACCCAGTACTTC. Its translation is CASSVTGETETQYF.

This clone was seen a handful of times. The chain carries TRBV7-3 and TRBJ2-6; no definite D call. Looked up from germline, CDR1 is SGHTA and CDR2 is FQGTGA. With 5 bases removed from V and 4 bases from J, the gap between germline ends came to 12 bases. The CDR3 is 15 amino acids. CDR3: CASSPALAGANVLTF. The CDR3 region has the DNA TGTGCCAGCAGCCCAGCTTTAGCCGGGGCCAACGTCCTGACTTTC.

J is TRBJ1-2 and V is TRBV5-6; tentative D call: TRBD1 (6 bases). The ends were cut back, 5 bases at V and 4 bases at J, with 15 bases in the middle. This CDR3 region has 14 residues. Germline V gene sequence: CDR1 SGHDT, CDR2 YYEEEE. In nucleotides, the CDR3 is TGTGCCAGCAGGCCGACAGGCGCTCTCTATGGCTACACCTTC. It translates to CASRPTGALYGYTF.

The V call is TRBV7-8, the J call TRBJ1-1; perhaps TRBD1 as D (5 bases). Germline V gene data show CDR1 as SGHVS and CDR2 as FQNEAQ. Deletions cut 5 bases from V and 0 bases from J, with 10 bases between. The CDR3 covers 14 residues. This CDR3 reads CASSIGGMNTEAFF. CDR3 in DNA: TGTGCCAGCAGCATTGGGGGGATGAACACTGAAGCTTTCTTT.

J is TRBJ2-5 and V is TRBV7-2, with TRBD2 matching over 8 bases. CDR3 length equals 15 residues. In germline, CDR1 is SGHTA, CDR2 FQGNSA. J lost 5 bases, V lost 5 bases, and 10 bases had no gene match. CDR3 sequence (DNA): TGTGCCAGCAGCCTAGTCACGGGGGGGCAGGAGACCCAGTACTTC. Its translation: CASSLVTGGQETQYF.

The chain is built from TRBV7-9 and TRBJ2-3; 9 positions match TRBD2. The CDR3 sequence is 14 residues long. CDR1 is SEHNR and CDR2 is FQNEAQ in the germline V gene (reference sequence). J was trimmed by 5 bases and V by 8 bases; bases with no gene match: 8. The CDR3 coding sequence is TGTGCCAGCTCACCGGGACTAGCACAAGATACGCAGTATTTT. Translation: CASSPGLAQDTQYF.

The chain has TRBV9 and TRBJ2-1; 10 positions agree with TRBD1. The germline V gene encodes CDR1 SGDLS and CDR2 YYNGEE. CDR3 length: 14 amino acids. V dropped 3 bases and J dropped 10; count of bases not matched to a gene: 7. Written as DNA, the CDR3 is TGTGCCAGCAGCGCCGGGACAGGGGTATGGGAGCAGTTCTTC. Translation gives CASSAGTGVWEQFF.

This clone was found a few times. V gene TRBV2 combines with J gene TRBJ2-1; TRBD2 matches at 8 bases. The CDR3 sequence is 13 residues long. In germline, CDR1 is SNHLY, CDR2 FYNNEI. The ends lost 4 bases at V and 10 bases at J; junction bases unmatched: 6. The CDR3 bases are TGTGCCAGCAGTGTACCACTAGCGGCCGAGCAGTTCTTC. Translation: CASSVPLAAEQFF.

The chain is built from TRBV4-1 and TRBJ1-5; D is ambiguous. The CDR3 spans 16 residues. Trimming cost V 0 bases and J 4 bases, with 13 bases left between them. Germline lookup yields CDR1 MGHRA and CDR2 YSYEKL. As DNA, the CDR3 is TGCGCCAGCAGCCAAGATCCGACATACTTTAATCAGCCCCAGCATTTT. Translating it yields CASSQDPTYFNQPQHF.

This clone was seen more than once but under ten times. This chain links TRBV28 with TRBJ1-1, with TRBD1 identical over 8 bases. Germline V gives CDR1 MDHEN, CDR2 SYDVKM. With 5 bases clipped from V and 1 base from J, the junction kept 3 bases outside the gene matches. The CDR3 runs to 14 residues. CDR3 in amino acids: CASSAGTGNTEAFF. Here the CDR3 DNA reads TGTGCCAGCAGTGCCGGGACAGGGAACACTGAAGCTTTCTTT.

This clone was counted between two and nine times. The chain joins TRBV7-6 to TRBJ1-1; 7 nucleotides align to TRBD1. V lost 1 base and J lost 1; bases outside the gene matches: 3. The germline V gene has CDR1 SGHVS and CDR2 FNYEAQ. This CDR3 region has 15 residues. This chain's CDR3 is CASSLGGQANTEAFF. CDR3 bases: TGTGCCAGCAGCTTAGGTGGACAGGCGAACACTGAAGCTTTCTTT. The variable domain in full, completed from reference TRBV7-6 and TRBJ1-1, reads GAGVSQSPRYKVTKRGQDVALRCDPISGHVSLYWYRQALGQGPEFLTYFNYEAQQDKSGLPNDRFSAERPEGSISTLTIQRTEQRDSAMYRCASSLGGQANTEAFFGQGTRLTVV.

The chain employs TRBV14 and TRBJ2-7, with D maybe TRBD2 (6 bases). This CDR3 has 13 amino acids. The V end was cut by 1 base, the J end by 4 bases, with 8 bases between. CDR1 and CDR2 from the germline V gene are SGHDN and FVKESK. CDR3 in DNA: TGTGCCAGCAGCCAAGGGGGGGAATACGAGCAGTACTTC. Translating it yields CASSQGGEYEQYF.

This clone came up a few times. The chain has TRBV5-1 and TRBJ1-2; no firm D call. The CDR3 length is 12 residues. V lost 4 bases to trimming and J lost 7 bases, with 11 bases between them. Germline CDR1 is SGHRS and CDR2 is YFSETQ. The CDR3 region is CASSPGFGGYTF. In DNA, the CDR3 is TGCGCCAGCAGCCCGGGTTTTGGTGGCTACACCTTC.

This clone was counted only a few times. The chain combines TRBV2 with TRBJ1-4, with D possibly matching TRBD1 (6 bases). Germline V CDR1 and CDR2: SNHLY, FYNNEI. The ends were cut back, 6 bases at V and 6 bases at J, with 11 bases in the middle. This CDR3 is built from 13 residues. In nucleotides, the CDR3 is TGTGCCAGCAGGGACAGAGGGGATGAAAAACTGTTTTTT. It encodes CASRDRGDEKLFF.

This clone was counted a few times. The CDR3 coding sequence is TGTGCCTGGAGCCCCGGGCGGGAGAGCACTGAAGCTTTCTTT. As protein: CAWSPGRESTEAFF. The rearrangement uses TRBV30 and TRBJ1-1, with unresolved D. V was pared by 3 bases and J by 4 bases, with 15 bases between. CDR1 is GTSNPN and CDR2 is SVGIG in the germline V gene (reference sequence). The CDR3 consists of 14 residues. Filled out from reference TRBV30 and TRBJ1-1, the complete variable domain reads SQTIHQWPATLVQPVGSPLSLECTVEGTSNPNLYWYRQAAGRGLQLLFYSVGIGQISSEVPQNLSASRPQDRQFILSSKKLLLSDSGFYLCAWSPGRESTEAFFGQGTRLTVV.

This clone has a handful of counts. The chain links TRBV7-2 to TRBJ2-7, with 8 bases aligning to TRBD1. V trimming: 0 bases; J trimming: 3 bases; junction bases outside the gene matches: 4. The CDR3 extends over 15 amino acids. Per germline, CDR1 SGHTA and CDR2 FQGNSA. CDR3: CASSLATGDYYEQYF. CDR3 nucleotides: TGTGCCAGCAGCTTAGCGACAGGGGATTACTACGAGCAGTACTTC.

This chain uses TRBV9 with TRBJ1-1, with TRBD1 as a possible D gene (6 bases). Germline V gives CDR1 SGDLS, CDR2 YYNGEE. V was clipped by 4 bases and J by 9 bases, with 16 bases between them. CDR3 length equals 13 residues. CDR3 coding DNA: TGTGCCAGCAGCCAGGGGCAGGGACCGAAAGCTTTCTTT. It codes for CASSQGQGPKAFF.

This clone was observed a handful of times. The V call is TRBV5-1, the J call TRBJ2-5; a weak D match, TRBD1 (5 bases). V lost 0 bases, J lost 1 base, and 13 bases lay in between. The length of the CDR3 is 16 residues. CDR1 and CDR2 (germline): SGHRS, YFSETQ. DNA for the CDR3: TGCGCCAGCAGCTTGGGCACAGGTCAGCTCCAAGAGACCCAGTACTTC. Translating gives CASSLGTGQLQETQYF.

The genes are TRBV10-2 and TRBJ1-1; 9 positions agree with TRBD1. Germline V lookup: CDR1 WSHSY, CDR2 SAAADI. The CDR3 has 12 amino acids. After removal of 7 bases from V and 7 bases from J, the junction contained 4 bases not matched to a gene. The CDR3 protein is CASKQGAVEAFF. In DNA, the CDR3 is TGCGCCAGCAAACAGGGGGCGGTTGAAGCTTTCTTT.

There are a few counts of this clone. The J gene is TRBJ2-7, the V gene TRBV9; 7 nucleotides agree with TRBD1. Trimming at V came to 4 bases and at J to 2 bases, leaving 12 bases not matched to a gene. CDR3 length: 16 residues. Germline CDR1 and CDR2: SGDLS and YYNGEE. The CDR3 nucleotides read TGTGCCAGCAGCTCTGCCCCTGACAGGGCCACCTACGAGCAGTACTTC. Amino acids: CASSSAPDRATYEQYF.

This sequence joins TRBV19 and TRBJ2-1; 7 bases match TRBD1. CDR3 length equals 15 residues. With 9 bases clipped from V and 3 bases from J, the junction kept 11 bases outside the gene matches. Germline CDR1 is LNHDA and CDR2 is SQIVND (reference sequence). CDR3 DNA sequence: TGTGCCAGCCGGCCCCGGGACAGCTACTACAATGAGCAGTTCTTC. Its protein is CASRPRDSYYNEQFF.

This chain uses TRBV6-1 with TRBJ1-3, with 9 bases fitting TRBD1. The CDR3 extends over 16 amino acids. Per the germline V gene, CDR1 is MNHNS and CDR2 is SASEGT. The junction had 4 bases not matched to a gene; V was cut back by 2 bases and J by 2 bases. DNA for the CDR3: TGTGCCAGCAGTGAACTTACAGGGGGCCCTGGAAACACCATATATTTT. Its protein product is CASSELTGGPGNTIYF.

The V gene is TRBV5-6, the J gene TRBJ1-2; no reliable D call. Trimming took off 0 bases at V and 7 bases at J, with 10 bases between the two ends. In germline, CDR1 is SGHDT, CDR2 YYEEEE. This CDR3 has 13 residues. In DNA form, the CDR3 reads TGTGCCAGCAGCTTGGGGGAGGTGTTTGGCTACACCTTC. The encoded protein is CASSLGEVFGYTF. The full variable domain, rest sourced from reference TRBV5-6 and TRBJ1-2, is DAGVTQSPTHLIKTRGQQVTLRCSPKSGHDTVSWYQQALGQGPQFIFQYYEEEERQRGNFPDRFSGHQFPNYSSELNVNALLLGDSALYLCASSLGEVFGYTFGSGTRLTVV.